This T cell receptor beta chain was found in a study of T cells in localized non-small cell lung cancer. Assay: immunoSEQ multiplex PCR; the TCRdb copy retains only in-frame clones and omits some. The table has around 100,000 clones, 87% seen once. Germline V gives CDR1 MNHNS, CDR2 SASEGT. The CDR3 spans 15 residues. V lost 3 bases to trimming and J lost 0 bases, with 11 bases between them. Study observations and caveats: In the blood, greater T cell density corresponded to longer overall survival. Clonality peaked in uninvolved adjacent lung rather than tumor. Median approximately 50 top-100 tumor clones were shared with paired adjacent lung.

This clone appeared a single time. Its antigen is unknown. The V and J genes are TRBV6-1 and TRBJ1-2; no clear D gene. Here the sequenced sample was peripheral blood, taken before any cancer treatment. This sequence was found in a man aged 40-75 years with stage I squamous cell lung carcinoma. For the CDR3, the DNA is TGTGCCAGCAGTGACGGACGCCTAGCTAACTATGGCTACACCTTC. Protein: CASSDGRLANYGYTF.